These 26 T cell receptor beta chains were sequenced from one sample in a study of regulatory T cells in long-lasting Graves disease. CDR3 regions were amplified by Arm-PCR using iRepertoire HTBI primers to build TCR beta libraries. TCRdb recomputed calls from the multiplex PCR reads with MiXCR, one row per CDR3 protein. The sample lists some 330,000 distinct CDR3 sequences; approximately 10% were seen once. Specified time point: newly diagnosed GD, antithyroid drugs for less than 3 months. Isolated PBMC RNA provided the starting material for the TCR library. The same sample was also used in a study of T cells in Graves' hyperthyroidism and ophthalmopathy.

Sequenced here: peripheral blood mononuclear cells (PBMCs), sampled at new diagnosis, from a patient treated with antithyroid drugs. These receptors all come from a woman aged 18-29 years with Graves disease.

This clonotype was seen at least ten times. The chain carries TRBV30 and TRBJ2-7; D uncertain. The CDR3 runs to 12 residues. CDR1 GTSNPN and CDR2 SVGIG come from the germline V gene (reference sequence). V was pared by 3 bases and J by 1 base, with 7 bases between. CDR3 DNA sequence: TGTGCCTGGAGCTGGATTTCCTACGAGCAGTACTTC. This codes for CAWSWISYEQYF.

This chain links TRBV9 with TRBJ1-3, with a possible D match to TRBD1 (6 bases). This CDR3 has 14 residues. The germline V gene encodes CDR1 SGDLS and CDR2 YYNGEE. The V end was cut by 2 bases, the J end by 0 bases, with 6 bases between. CDR3 region: CASSVRGSGNTIYF. For the CDR3, the DNA is TGTGCCAGCAGCGTCAGGGGCTCTGGAAACACCATATATTTT.

At least ten counts were recorded for this clonotype. The chain uses TRBV28 and TRBJ2-1; 14 bases match TRBD2. The CDR3 is made up of 20 amino acids. The germline V gene encodes CDR1 MDHEN and CDR2 SYDVKM. The V segment lost 3 bases and the J segment 0 bases; nucleotides outside the gene matches: 10. The CDR3 here is CASSFTMRLAGGDSYNEQFF. The CDR3 nucleotides read TGTGCCAGCAGTTTTACCATGAGACTAGCGGGAGGGGACTCCTACAATGAGCAGTTCTTC.

This clonotype was seen ten or more times. The chain couples TRBV3-1 to TRBJ1-2; D not resolved. The CDR3 spans 14 residues. Germline V gene data show CDR1 as LGHDT and CDR2 as YNNKEL (reference sequence). V was trimmed by 0 bases and J by 5 bases, leaving 10 bases between them. The CDR3 loop reads CASSQDSSEYGYTF. The CDR3 coding sequence is TGTGCCAGCAGCCAAGACTCATCCGAGTATGGCTACACCTTC.

This clonotype was counted many times. The V gene is TRBV7-9, the J gene TRBJ2-1; D is perhaps TRBD2 (6 bases). V shed 3 bases and J shed 3 bases, with 15 bases lying between them. CDR1 and CDR2 (germline): SEHNR, FQNEAQ (reference sequence). The CDR3 has 16 amino acids. The CDR3 nucleotides are TGTGCCAGCAGCTTGTTCGGGGGTTTCCACTACAATGAGCAGTTCTTC. As protein: CASSLFGGFHYNEQFF. The full variable domain, completed using reference TRBV7-9 and TRBJ2-1, is DTGVSQNPRHKITKRGQNVTFRCDPISEHNRLYWYRQTLGQGPEFLTYFQNEAQLEKSRLLSDRFSAERPKGSFSTLEIQRTEQGDSAMYLCASSLFGGFHYNEQFFGPGTRLTVL.

This clonotype was seen at least ten times. The rearrangement joins TRBV20-1 to TRBJ1-5; D unresolved. The germline V gene encodes CDR1 DFQATT and CDR2 SNEGSKA (reference sequence). V lost 6 bases and J lost 0, with 12 bases in between. The CDR3 length is 14 residues. CDR3 region: CSARHPYSNQPQHF. CDR3 nucleotide sequence: TGCAGTGCCAGACATCCGTATAGCAATCAGCCCCAGCATTTT.

In regard to this clonotype: A read error may explain this, as a much larger clone is one base away. The DNA of the CDR3 is TGTGCCAGCACCCGGGCCACAAAAACTGAAGCTTTCTTT. Its translation: CASTRATKTEAFF. The chain combines TRBV7-2 with TRBJ1-1; the D is unclear. Germline CDR1 and CDR2: SGHTA and FQGNSA. V lost 7 bases and J 5 bases, leaving 14 bases between the germline ends. The CDR3 has 13 amino acids.

The chain combines TRBV7-2 with TRBJ2-1; 13 bases agree with TRBD2. The V segment lost 4 bases and the J segment 8 bases; nucleotides outside the gene matches: 2. Germline V lookup: CDR1 SGHTA, CDR2 FQGNSA. The CDR3 sequence is 14 residues long. The CDR3 nucleotides read TGTGCCAGCAGCTCACTAGCGGGGGGGCATGAGCAGTTCTTC. Protein product: CASSSLAGGHEQFF.

This clonotype was detected ten times or more. This chain joins TRBV11-1 and TRBJ1-1; D gene uncertain. CDR1 is SGHAT, CDR2 FQDESV, per germline (reference sequence). V was pared by 3 bases and J by 5 bases, with 10 bases between. This CDR3 region has 13 residues. CDR3 bases: TGTGCCAGCAGCTTTTCACAAGGGACTGAAGCTTTCTTT. This translates into CASSFSQGTEAFF.

This clonotype was seen at least ten times. V is TRBV11-1 and J is TRBJ1-2; a possible D gene is TRBD1 (5 bases). This CDR3 is 13 amino acids long. Looked up from germline, CDR1 is SGHAT and CDR2 is FQDESV (reference sequence). V dropped 4 bases and J dropped 4 bases, with 10 bases sitting between them. The CDR3 DNA sequence: TGTGCCAGCAGCTCCAGCGGGGGCTATGGCTACACCTTC. It encodes CASSSSGGYGYTF.

The rearrangement uses TRBV12-3 or TRBV12-4 and TRBJ2-1; 10 positions agree with TRBD1. CDR3 size: 17 residues. V lost 2 bases and J lost 9; bases outside the gene matches: 13. CDR3 in amino acids: CASSLNFGGTGVLEQFF. In DNA form, the CDR3 reads TGTGCCAGCAGTTTAAACTTCGGAGGGACAGGGGTTCTTGAGCAGTTCTTC.

This clonotype was seen many times. The chain couples TRBV2 to TRBJ1-2; the D is unclear. The CDR3 is 16 amino acids. Germline CDR1 and CDR2: SNHLY and FYNNEI. V lost 8 bases, J lost 0 bases, and 19 bases lay in between. In nucleotides, the CDR3 is TGTGCCAGCCGGGGTACCAGCGCAGCAGCTAACTATGGCTACACCTTC. This sequence encodes CASRGTSAAANYGYTF.

This clonotype was found many times. This chain connects TRBV2 to TRBJ1-5, with 7 nucleotides matching TRBD1. Per the germline V gene, CDR1 is SNHLY and CDR2 is FYNNEI. Unmatched junction bases numbered 4, after V lost 1 base and J lost 4 bases. The CDR3 runs 15 residues. Here the CDR3 DNA reads TGTGCCAGCAGTGAAGTGGGACAGACAAATCAGCCCCAGCATTTT. The encoded protein is CASSEVGQTNQPQHF.

Note on this clonotype: Being one base from a much bigger clone, this may be a read error. This rearrangement joins TRBV7-2 to TRBJ1-2; TRBD1 agrees at 7 bases. V lost 7 bases, J lost 8 bases, and 7 bases stayed unmatched. The CDR3 has 12 residues. Germline lookup yields CDR1 SGHTA and CDR2 FQGNSA. For the CDR3, the DNA is TGTGCCAGCAACTTCGACAGGGACGGCTACACCTTC. Translated, it gives CASNFDRDGYTF.

This clonotype was found many times. In DNA form, the CDR3 reads TGTGCCAGCAGCTTAGTAGGCCCCGGGAGTGAAAAACTGTTTTTT. Translated: CASSLVGPGSEKLFF. The chain joins TRBV7-9 to TRBJ1-4, with D uncertain. Germline V gives CDR1 SEHNR, CDR2 FQNEAQ (reference sequence). V was shortened by 1 base and J by 7 bases, with 13 bases between the two germline ends. The CDR3 is made up of 15 amino acids.

The rearrangement uses TRBV6-1 and TRBJ1-2, with D possibly being TRBD1 (5 bases). V dropped 6 bases and J dropped 8 bases, with 19 bases sitting between them. The CDR3 consists of 14 residues. Germline assignment: CDR1 MNHNS and CDR2 SASEGT. The CDR3: CASSTSGKIRGYTF. The CDR3 DNA sequence: TGTGCCAGCAGCACATCAGGGAAGATAAGGGGCTACACCTTC.

This clonotype was seen at least ten times. The genes are TRBV11-2 and TRBJ1-1; D is possibly TRBD1 (5 bases). Trimming cost V 7 bases and J 3 bases, with 15 bases left between them. The CDR3 consists of 14 residues. Germline V gene lookup returns CDR1 SGHAT and CDR2 FQNNGV. CDR3 sequence: CASNLQVPYTEAFF. DNA for the CDR3: TGTGCCAGCAACCTACAGGTCCCTTACACTGAAGCTTTCTTT.

In its sample, this clonotype was seen a few times. The chain uses TRBV6-2 or TRBV6-3 and TRBJ2-4; possibly TRBD1 for D (5 bases). CDR3 length: 15 amino acids. The germline V and J ends were trimmed by 5 bases and 1 base, with 12 bases remaining between them. Germline V lookup: CDR1 MNHEY, CDR2 SVGEGT. The CDR3 DNA reads TGTGCCAGCAGTCCGGCAGGGTGGGCCAAAAACATTCAGTACTTC. Amino acid sequence: CASSPAGWAKNIQYF.

The table lists this clonotype with a few counts. The chain recombines TRBV29-1 with TRBJ1-4; D ambiguous. CDR1 is SQVTM and CDR2 is ANQGSEA in the germline V gene. V was clipped by 6 bases and J by 8 bases, with 16 bases between them. The CDR3 runs to 13 residues. The CDR3 reads CSVAFWTAEKLFF. In DNA, the CDR3 is TGCAGCGTAGCGTTCTGGACGGCGGAAAAACTGTTTTTT.

Many counts were recorded for this clonotype. The rearrangement joins TRBV7-8 to TRBJ1-5; no clear D. Trimming removed 5 bases at V and 5 bases at J, with 19 bases between. The CDR3 has 16 residues. CDR1 is SGHVS, CDR2 FQNEAQ, per germline. This CDR3 reads CASSPSGHLRDQPQHF. For the CDR3, the DNA is TGTGCCAGCAGCCCGAGTGGCCACCTCCGGGATCAGCCCCAGCATTTT.

This chain links TRBV5-4 with TRBJ2-5; D is unresolved. Trimming took off 2 bases at V and 3 bases at J, with 14 bases between the two ends. The CDR3 is 15 amino acids. The V gene's germline CDR1 is SGHNT and CDR2 YYREEE (reference sequence). CDR3 residues: CASSLVGWAKETQYF. The CDR3 DNA reads TGTGCCAGCAGCTTAGTTGGTTGGGCGAAAGAGACCCAGTACTTC.

This clonotype was picked up many times. The V call is TRBV20-1, the J call TRBJ1-5; D may be TRBD1 (6 bases). The CDR3 totals 18 residues. Germline CDR1 DFQATT, CDR2 SNEGSKA (reference sequence). The ends were cut back, 6 bases at V and 0 bases at J, with 24 bases in the middle. CDR3 protein: CSAERRRGGPYSNQPQHF. The CDR3 DNA follows: TGCAGTGCAGAGCGGAGGCGGGGGGGGCCTTATAGCAATCAGCCCCAGCATTTT.

The chain recombines TRBV5-4 with TRBJ2-1, with a tentative D call TRBD1 (5 bases). The CDR3 runs to 13 residues. Germline-derived CDR1 and CDR2 are SGHNT and YYREEE (reference sequence). V was shortened by 9 bases and J by 8 bases, with 18 bases between the two germline ends. The CDR3 loop reads CAMHFRGSDEQFF. CDR3 nucleotide sequence: TGTGCCATGCACTTTAGGGGTTCCGATGAGCAGTTCTTC.

This rearrangement joins TRBV19 to TRBJ2-1, with 7 bases identical to TRBD2. The V gene's germline CDR1 is LNHDA and CDR2 SQIVND (reference sequence). The V and J ends lost 3 bases and 7 bases, in that order; junction bases with no gene match: 6. The CDR3 runs to 14 residues. This CDR3 is CASSIGGSLNEQFF. CDR3 bases: TGTGCCAGTAGTATTGGCGGGAGTTTGAATGAGCAGTTCTTC.

At least ten counts were recorded for this clonotype. The chain uses TRBV15 and TRBJ2-1, with D perhaps given as TRBD1 or TRBD2 (5 bases each). V lost 5 bases to trimming and J lost 4 bases, with 12 bases between them. Germline lookup yields CDR1 LNHNV and CDR2 YYDKDF (reference sequence). This CDR3 spans 14 amino acids. CDR3 sequence: CATSGAGFYNEQFF. Written as DNA, the CDR3 is TGTGCCACCAGCGGGGCGGGTTTTTACAATGAGCAGTTCTTC. The complete variable domain, with remaining parts taken from reference TRBV15 and TRBJ2-1, reads DAMVIQNPRYQVTQFGKPVTLSCSQTLNHNVMYWYQQKSSQAPKLLFHYYDKDFNNEADTPDNFQSRRPNTSFCFLDIRSPGLGDTAMYLCATSGAGFYNEQFFGPGTRLTVL.

This clonotype came up many times. DNA of the CDR3: TGTGCCAGCAGCTTCCTAGCGGGGGGCCAAGAGACCCAGTACTTC. It is translated as CASSFLAGGQETQYF. This chain joins TRBV7-9 and TRBJ2-5; 11 bases are a match to TRBD2. With V trimmed by 3 bases and J by 1 base, 1 base remained unmatched. CDR1 and CDR2 from the germline V gene are SEHNR and FQNEAQ (reference sequence). This CDR3 is built from 15 residues.